A single sample gave rise to the 4 T cell receptor beta chains below, sequenced in a study of early T cells in non-severe SARS-CoV-2 infection. One entry per CDR3 protein, called by TCRdb with MiXCR from the 5' RACE reads. This table holds 40,000 to 65,000 distinct CDR3 sequences, 8% found once. The material sequenced was whole blood. The receptors stem from an adult who was a healthcare worker with PCR-confirmed SARS-CoV-2 infection or an uninfected control (not recorded which).

This clonotype was detected ten times or more. DNA for the CDR3: TGTGCCAGCAGTTTATTAGGGACTAGCGGGGCCAGCTCCTACAATGAGCAGTTCTTC. Protein sequence: CASSLLGTSGASSYNEQFF. V is TRBV28 and J is TRBJ2-1; 13 bases are shared with TRBD2. Germline-derived CDR1 and CDR2 are MDHEN and SYDVKM. Unmatched junction bases numbered 6, after V lost 1 base and J lost 0 bases. This CDR3 has 19 amino acids.

This clonotype was seen only a few times. This could be a read error, since a much larger clone is one nucleotide away. The chain uses TRBV9 and TRBJ2-1; D is undetermined. V gave up 0 bases and J gave up 6 bases, with 4 bases separating them. The CDR3 covers 12 residues. Germline V lookup: CDR1 SGDLS, CDR2 YYNGEE. CDR3 sequence (DNA): TGTGCCAGCAGCGTAGCGGTCAATGAGCAGTTCTTC. The encoded protein is CASSVAVNEQFF. Full variable domain (outside the CDR3, taken from reference TRBV9 and TRBJ2-1): DSGVTQTPKHLITATGQRVTLRCSPRSGDLSVYWYQQSLDQGLQFLIQYYNGEERAKGNILERFSAQQFPDLHSELNLSSLELGDSALYFCASSVAVNEQFFGPGTRLTVL.

The rearrangement uses TRBV11-2 and TRBJ2-3, with unresolved D. Between the trimmed V and J ends, which lost 1 base and 2 bases, there was a span of 10 bases. The CDR3 is 15 amino acids. Looked up from germline, CDR1 is SGHAT and CDR2 is FQNNGV. The CDR3 is CASSLVGIPTDTQYF. As DNA, the CDR3 is TGTGCCAGCAGCTTAGTGGGAATCCCCACAGATACGCAGTATTTT. Variable domain in full (rest from reference TRBV11-2 and TRBJ2-3): EAGVAQSPRYKIIEKRQSVAFWCNPISGHATLYWYQQILGQGPKLLIQFQNNGVVDDSQLPKDRFSAERLKGVDSTLKIQPAKLEDSAVYLCASSLVGIPTDTQYFGPGTRLTVL.

This clonotype was seen repeatedly, ten times or more. CDR3 DNA sequence: TGTGCCAGCAGCTTAAGGGAAACCAACTATGGCTACACCTTC. Encoded protein: CASSLRETNYGYTF. V gene TRBV7-9 combines with J gene TRBJ1-2; D gene unclear. Per the germline V gene, CDR1 is SEHNR and CDR2 is FQNEAQ (reference sequence). The CDR3 extends over 14 amino acids. The V and J ends lost 2 bases and 2 bases respectively, with 9 bases between them.